This T cell receptor (beta chain) was sequenced during a study of CD8 T cells in ankylosing spondylitis. A quantitative 5'-RACE method, one with molecular barcodes, was used to make TCR beta libraries. TCRdb redid the calling of the 5' RACE reads with MiXCR, one entry per CDR3 protein. This repertoire shows a few hundred thousand distinct CDR3 sequences, approximately 20% found once; its top ten account for about 16%. The CDR3 is 15 amino acids. V was pared by 2 bases and J by 8 bases, with 11 bases of the junction left unmatched. Germline CDR1 DFQATT, CDR2 SNEGSKA (reference sequence). Study-level points and caveats: Characteristic of ankylosing spondylitis blood, it appeared, was a TCR beta motif comprising several highly homologous variants. Disease-linked clones proved CD8+ and comparatively uncommon in peripheral blood. In the blood and synovial fluid of reactive arthritis, some motif variants had been previously reported.

This clonotype was found once. The antigen remains undetermined. The specimen sequenced was blood, either unsorted or a sorted T cell fraction (not recorded which). The chain carries TRBV20-1 and TRBJ2-1; the match to TRBD2 covers 8 bases. The TCR was taken from a male donor with ankylosing spondylitis. In DNA, the CDR3 is TGCAGTGCTAGACCCCGGGAGGGGTGGACCGATGAGCAGTTCTTC. Translating gives CSARPREGWTDEQFF.